Listed below are T cell receptor beta chains from one sample, sequenced in a study of OX40 agonist ivuxolimab in advanced cancers. Measured with immunoSEQ multiplex PCR; TCRdb has only the in-frame clones, and not every one. The sample holds under 90,000 clones, roughly 88% seen once. The sequencing used CD4+ or CD8+ T cells sorted from blood, collected in a trial of the OX40 agonist ivuxolimab. These receptors were taken from an adult with an advanced solid tumor such as melanoma, head and neck, liver or kidney cancer. The CDR3 runs from the conserved cysteine through the conserved F or W. D genes are given only for firm matches. Size tells how often a clone was seen (once, few, many) or the class of an expanded clone, and some rows leave it out.

>NA|NA|TRBJ2-7|TRBV7-9
CASSLGTLYEQYF
TGTGCCAGCAGCTTAGGCACCCTATACGAGCAGTACTTC
>NA|few|TRBJ1-4|TRBV7-9
CASSLRQGRDEKLFF
TGTGCCAGCAGCTTAAGGCAGGGGCGGGATGAAAAACTGTTTTTT
>TRBD1|NA|TRBJ2-1|TRBV7-9
CASSLGADRGRQFF
TGTGCCAGCAGCCTTGGGGCGGACAGGGGGCGGCAGTTCTTC
>TRBD2|few|TRBJ2-7|TRBV27
CASTYAGREGYEQYF
TGTGCCAGCACCTATGCCGGGAGGGAGGGCTACGAGCAGTACTTC
>NA|NA|TRBJ1-1|TRBV5-1
CASSFSGKNTEAFF
TGCGCCAGCAGCTTTTCGGGGAAGAACACTGAAGCTTTCTTT
>TRBD1|NA|TRBJ2-7|TRBV7-2
CASSFAGTGDTYEQYF
TGTGCCAGCAGCTTCGCCGGGACAGGGGATACCTACGAGCAGTACTTC
>NA|NA|TRBJ1-2|TRBV9
CASSRGSKNYGYTF
TGTGCCAGCAGCCGGGGCAGTAAAAACTATGGCTACACCTTC
>TRBD2|NA|TRBJ2-2|TRBV14
CASSQPRGLAGVNTGELFF
TGTGCCAGCAGCCAGCCCCGGGGGCTAGCGGGAGTAAACACCGGGGAGCTGTTTTTT
>NA|NA|TRBJ2-7|TRBV11-2
CASSSLGPRGYEQYF
TGTGCCAGCAGCTCTCTTGGCCCTCGGGGCTACGAGCAGTACTTC
>TRBD2|NA|TRBJ2-7|TRBV5-1
CASSPVAGAPYEQYF
TGCGCCAGCAGCCCAGTAGCGGGAGCGCCTTACGAGCAGTACTTC
>TRBD1|NA|TRBJ2-1|TRBV11-2
CASSPGGWGSYNEQFF
TGTGCCAGCAGCCCAGGGGGCTGGGGGAGTTACAATGAGCAGTTCTTC
>NA|once|TRBJ1-1|TRBV10-3
CAISESQDLNTEAFF
TGTGCCATCAGTGAGTCACAGGACTTGAACACTGAAGCTTTCTTT
>NA|NA|TRBJ1-3|TRBV5-6
CASSSSSGNTIYF
TGTGCCAGCAGCTCGAGCTCTGGAAACACCATATATTTT
>NA|NA|TRBJ2-3|TRBV6-6
CASSSGATSTDTQYF
TGTGCCAGCAGTTCAGGGGCCACTAGCACAGATACGCAGTATTTT
>TRBD1|NA|TRBJ2-7|TRBV2
CASSGQGTHEQYF
TGTGCCAGCAGTGGACAGGGAACCCACGAGCAGTACTTC
>NA|NA|TRBJ2-4|TRBV6-5
CASSFGGRKRGIQYF
TGTGCCAGCAGTTTCGGGGGCCGAAAAAGGGGCATTCAGTACTTC
>NA|NA|TRBJ2-5|TRBV6-5
CASSYTVGQTQYF
TGTGCCAGCAGTTACACGGTTGGGCAGACCCAGTACTTC
>NA|NA|TRBJ1-3|TRBV2
CASSEIWTASGNTIYF
TGTGCCAGCAGTGAAATCTGGACCGCCTCTGGAAACACCATATATTTT
>TRBD2|NA|TRBJ2-1|TRBV29-1
CSVDGRLARYDGNEQFF
TGCAGCGTTGATGGGAGACTAGCTAGGTACGATGGCAATGAGCAGTTCTTC
>NA|NA|TRBJ2-4|TRBV11-2
CASSLALGGGKNIQYF
TGTGCCAGCAGCTTAGCTTTGGGGGGCGGAAAAAACATTCAGTACTTC
>NA|NA|TRBJ2-1|TRBV5-4
CASSSKGGSYNEQFF
TGTGCCAGCAGCTCTAAGGGGGGAAGCTACAATGAGCAGTTCTTC
>NA|NA|TRBJ2-1|TRBV11-2
CASSLGYSYNEQFF
TGTGCCAGCAGCTTAGGATACTCCTACAATGAGCAGTTCTTC
>TRBD2|NA|TRBJ2-1|TRBV11-3
CASSRTGTSVDEQFF
TGTGCCAGCAGCCGGACCGGGACTAGCGTCGATGAGCAGTTCTTC
>TRBD1|NA|TRBJ2-1|TRBV5-1
CASSDGTEGPNEQFF
TGCGCCAGCAGCGACGGGACAGAGGGACCAAATGAGCAGTTCTTC
>TRBD1|NA|TRBJ2-5|TRBV5-1
CASSKGQAQETQYF
TGCGCCAGCAGCAAGGGACAGGCTCAAGAGACCCAGTACTTC
>NA|NA|TRBJ2-1|TRBV5-1
CASSPVPYNEQFF
TGCGCCAGCAGCCCTGTTCCTTACAATGAGCAGTTCTTC
>TRBD1|NA|TRBJ2-7|TRBV19
CASSTRDRGHEQYF
TGTGCCAGTAGTACCCGGGACAGGGGGCACGAGCAGTACTTC
>TRBD2|once|TRBJ2-2|TRBV11-2
CASSGTSGANTGELFF
TGTGCCAGCAGCGGGACTAGCGGAGCGAACACCGGGGAGCTGTTTTTT
>NA|NA|TRBJ2-3|TRBV7-9
CASSLGAGATDTQYF
TGTGCCAGCAGCCTCGGTGCTGGGGCCACAGATACGCAGTATTTT
>NA|NA|TRBJ1-5|TRBV2
CASIGDTGQPQHF
TGTGCCAGCATTGGGGATACAGGTCAGCCCCAGCATTTT
>NA|NA|TRBJ1-5|TRBV19
CASNSGGQGNQPQHF
TGTGCCAGTAACTCGGGGGGTCAGGGCAATCAGCCCCAGCATTTT
>TRBD2|once|TRBJ2-7|TRBV5-4
CASRPRLAIGNEQYF
TGTGCCAGCAGACCCAGACTAGCGATCGGCAACGAGCAGTACTTC
>TRBD1|NA|TRBJ1-3|TRBV2
CASSWDRNVRNTIYF
TGTGCCAGCAGTTGGGACAGAAACGTGAGAAACACCATATATTTT
>TRBD1|NA|TRBJ2-7|TRBV6-1
CASGTGKAYEQYF
TGTGCCAGCGGGACAGGTAAAGCCTACGAGCAGTACTTC
>TRBD1|few|TRBJ2-3|TRBV28
CASTTTQFRGRPDTQYF
TGTGCCAGCACCACGACACAGTTCAGGGGGCGCCCCGATACGCAGTATTTT
>TRBD2|NA|TRBJ2-1|TRBV5-6
CASSALAVVDEQFF
TGTGCCAGCAGCGCTCTAGCGGTCGTGGATGAGCAGTTCTTC
>NA|NA|TRBJ2-1|TRBV2
CASSEERNEQFF
TGTGCCAGCAGTGAAGAGCGGAATGAGCAGTTCTTC
>NA|NA|TRBJ2-7|TRBV7-2
CASSLSRDATYEQYF
TGTGCCAGCAGCTTAAGTCGGGACGCTACCTACGAGCAGTACTTC
>TRBD2|NA|TRBJ2-7|TRBV9
CASSVGLAGGEQYF
TGTGCCAGCAGCGTGGGACTAGCGGGAGGCGAGCAGTACTTC
>NA|NA|TRBJ2-1|TRBV7-9
CASSPSRPGRNEQFF
TGTGCCAGCAGCCCCTCAAGACCGGGGAGGAATGAGCAGTTCTTC
>TRBD1|NA|TRBJ2-6|TRBV4-3
CASSRGTGMANVLTF
TGCGCCAGCAGCCGAGGGACAGGGATGGCCAACGTCCTGACTTTC
>TRBD2|NA|TRBJ2-7|TRBV28
CASSPTSGRVYEQYF
TGTGCCAGCAGTCCGACTAGCGGGAGAGTATACGAGCAGTACTTC
>NA|NA|TRBJ1-5|TRBV6-6
CASSYRGDQPQHF
TGTGCCAGCAGTTACCGGGGGGACCAGCCCCAGCATTTT
>NA|NA|TRBJ2-7|TRBV11-2
CASSLFLAATYEQYF
TGTGCCAGCAGCTTATTTCTAGCCGCAACCTACGAGCAGTACTTC
>NA|NA|TRBJ2-7|TRBV21-1
CASSKVAPGLAGVGYEQYF
TGTGCCAGCAGCAAAGTAGCCCCGGGACTAGCGGGAGTAGGGTACGAGCAGTACTTC
>NA|NA|TRBJ2-7|TRBV6-1
CASRSLGGPYEQYF
TGTGCCAGCAGGTCCCTCGGGGGGCCCTACGAGCAGTACTTC
>NA|once|TRBJ2-7|TRBV7-8
CASSSGNRYEQYF
TGTGCCAGCAGCTCCGGGAACCGCTACGAGCAGTACTTC
>NA|NA|TRBJ1-1|TRBV29-1
CSVDRGNTEAFF
TGCAGCGTTGACAGGGGTAACACTGAAGCTTTCTTT
>TRBD2|NA|TRBJ2-2|TRBV5-1
CASRILAENTGELFF
TGCGCCAGCAGAATACTAGCGGAGAACACCGGGGAGCTGTTTTTT
>NA|once|TRBJ2-3|TRBV7-8
CASSQNRDTDTQYF
TGTGCCAGCAGCCAGAACAGGGACACAGATACGCAGTATTTT
>TRBD2|NA|TRBJ2-5|TRBV15
CATKRGNFPQETQYF
TGTGCCACCAAGCGGGGGAATTTCCCCCAAGAGACCCAGTACTTC
>TRBD1|NA|TRBJ2-3|TRBV29-1
CSVNGQGVDTQYF
TGCAGCGTTAATGGACAGGGCGTAGATACGCAGTATTTT
>TRBD1|NA|TRBJ2-2|TRBV7-9
CASSHSDRVNTGELFF
TGTGCCAGCAGCCATTCGGACAGGGTAAACACCGGGGAGCTGTTTTTT
>TRBD2|NA|TRBJ2-1|TRBV30
CAWRLAGSYNEQFF
TGTGCCTGGAGGCTAGCGGGCTCCTACAATGAGCAGTTCTTC